These T cell receptor beta chains were read from a single sample in a study of T-cell reconstitution after alpha-beta-depleted transplantation in children. TCRdb re-called the PCR reads through MiXCR, storing one row per CDR3 protein. The sample consists of 700,000 or so distinct CDR3 sequences, around 13% of them appearing once. Sequenced material: PBMCs, taken before TCRalphabeta/CD19-depleted stem cell transplant. These receptors were collected from a girl aged 2 to 10 with congenital amegakaryocytic thrombocytopenia, due to receive a stem cell transplant. Both conserved end residues are part of each CDR3. The D gene is left open where the match is weak. For some rows the clone size is stated as once, few or many, or as a class when expanded; others skip it.

CDR3 DNA	CDR3 protein	clone size	V gene	J gene	D gene
TGTGCCAGCAGCCAAGAAGCAATAAGATCTAGCGAGCAGTACTTC	CASSQEAIRSSEQYF	many	TRBV3-1	TRBJ2-7	-
TGTGCCAGTAGACATGGTCGGACAGGGGTTTATGGCTACACCTTC	CASRHGRTGVYGYTF	many	TRBV19	TRBJ1-2	TRBD1
TGTGCCAGCAGCTTATTTCTTCGTAAGGACAATGAGCAGTTCTTC	CASSLFLRKDNEQFF	few	TRBV7-9	TRBJ2-1	-
TGCAGTGCTAGTCTGGGGGGTTACGAGCAGTACTTC	CSASLGGYEQYF	many	TRBV20-1	TRBJ2-7	-
TGCAGTGCTAGAGATAATGGACGCCAGGCGTGGGGGAATTCACCCCTCCACTTT	CSARDNGRQAWGNSPLHF	-	TRBV20-1	TRBJ1-6	-
TGCAGTGCTGCGAGTGATATGGGGAACACTGAAGCTTTCTTT	CSAASDMGNTEAFF	many	TRBV20-1	TRBJ1-1	-
TGTGCCAGCAGAACCGCCGAGGCGGGCGACTACGAGCAGTACTTC	CASRTAEAGDYEQYF	-	TRBV21-1	TRBJ2-7	-
TGTGCCAGCAGCCTCGGGGCTCTCACAGATACGCAGTATTTT	CASSLGALTDTQYF	many	TRBV7-2	TRBJ2-3	-
TGTGCCAGCAGCTTAGCCCGCAGAGGTCCTGCCGACTATGGCTACACCTTC	CASSLARRGPADYGYTF	few	TRBV7-9	TRBJ1-2	-
TGTGCCAGCAGGGGGCCGAACAACATTCAGTACTTC	CASRGPNNIQYF	many	TRBV2	TRBJ2-4	-
TGCAGTGCTAGAGACCTTAGCGGGAGCAGAGATACGCAGTATTTT	CSARDLSGSRDTQYF	many	TRBV20-1	TRBJ2-3	TRBD2
TGTGCCAGCGAGGGAGAGACCCAGTACTTC	CASEGETQYF	few	TRBV6-5	TRBJ2-5	-
TGTGCCAGCAGGCTAGCGGGACTAGCGGACGAGCAGTACTTC	CASRLAGLADEQYF	few	TRBV12-3/TRBV12-4	TRBJ2-7	TRBD2
TGTGCCACCCGGGGACAGGGAACAGATACGCAGTATTTT	CATRGQGTDTQYF	many	TRBV15	TRBJ2-3	TRBD1
TGTGCCAGCACCATCGAGGGCACAGATACGCAGTATTTT	CASTIEGTDTQYF	many	TRBV2	TRBJ2-3	-
TGCAGTGCTTACACTGCAACTAATGAAAAACTGTTTTTT	CSAYTATNEKLFF	-	TRBV20-1	TRBJ1-4	-
TGTGCCAGCAGCCAAGATTCACGGGGCGCTCTACTGAAAAACATTCAGTACTTC	CASSQDSRGALLKNIQYF	-	TRBV4-2	TRBJ2-4	-
TGTGTCAGCAGTGAAGGCGGGAGCTACGAGCAGTACTTC	CVSSEGGSYEQYF	-	TRBV6-1	TRBJ2-7	TRBD2
TGTGCCAGCAAAGCGGACTACAATGAGCAGTTCTTC	CASKADYNEQFF	few	TRBV12-3/TRBV12-4	TRBJ2-1	-
TGTGCCAGCAGCCGGATACTACAGGACCCCTACGAGCAGTACTTC	CASSRILQDPYEQYF	few	TRBV7-9	TRBJ2-7	-
TGTGCCAGCAGCTTAGTTGGGACTAGGAACACCGGGGAGCTGTTTTTT	CASSLVGTRNTGELFF	-	TRBV7-2	TRBJ2-2	TRBD2
TGCGCCAGCAGCTTGGCCTCAGCCACCGGGGGTGAAAAACTGTTTTTT	CASSLASATGGEKLFF	many	TRBV5-1	TRBJ1-4	-
TGTGCCAGTACAGGGCTAGCGGAGCCCAATGAGCAGTTCTTC	CASTGLAEPNEQFF	-	TRBV19	TRBJ2-1	TRBD2
TGCAGTGCTCCCCAACGGGAGGGTTACTATGGCTACACCTTC	CSAPQREGYYGYTF	many	TRBV20-1	TRBJ1-2	-
TGTGCCAGCAGTGAAGGGTTAAATGAGCAGTTCTTC	CASSEGLNEQFF	few	TRBV2	TRBJ2-1	-
TGCAGTGCTAGAGATCCGGAGGGGAGGGATACGCAGTATTTT	CSARDPEGRDTQYF	many	TRBV20-1	TRBJ2-3	-
TGCGCCAGCAGCCAAGATGCCCTCCTAAACGAGCAGTACTTC	CASSQDALLNEQYF	many	TRBV4-1	TRBJ2-7	-
TGTGCCAGCAAAGGGACTAGCTCCTACAATGAGCAGTTCTTC	CASKGTSSYNEQFF	many	TRBV27	TRBJ2-1	TRBD2
TGCAGTGCTAGATCAGGGCTAGCGGGAGTTAGGGCCTACAATGAGCAGTTCTTC	CSARSGLAGVRAYNEQFF	-	TRBV20-1	TRBJ2-1	TRBD2
TGTGCCAGCAGTTTAGACAGGGTGGATACGCAGTATTTT	CASSLDRVDTQYF	many	TRBV28	TRBJ2-3	TRBD1
TGTGCCAGCAGCCAAGATAACCACAATCAGCCCCAGCATTTT	CASSQDNHNQPQHF	-	TRBV3-1	TRBJ1-5	-
TGTGCCAGCAGCCAAACTGCTGGGGTAACCTACGAGCAGTACTTC	CASSQTAGVTYEQYF	few	TRBV3-1	TRBJ2-7	-
TGCAGCGTTGGGGACCGGGCGGCTCAGCCCCAGCATTTT	CSVGDRAAQPQHF	many	TRBV29-1	TRBJ1-5	-
TGCGCCAGCAGCTTGGAGCCTAGCGATCCTGGGGATACGCAGTATTTT	CASSLEPSDPGDTQYF	-	TRBV5-1	TRBJ2-3	-
TGCGCCAGCAGCTTGGTCGGTGGTGGGTTCCAAGAGACCCAGTACTTC	CASSLVGGGFQETQYF	many	TRBV5-1	TRBJ2-5	-
TGCGCCAGCAGCTCGTACGCGGCTAGCGGGAGAAATGAGCAGTTCTTC	CASSSYAASGRNEQFF	-	TRBV5-1	TRBJ2-1	TRBD2